This T cell receptor beta chain was retrieved from a study of cytomegalovirus exposure and HLA in healthy donors (dated by TCRdb to about 2017). With respect to the entire study: An earlier analysis of some 600 of the donors reported about 300 Gb of sequence data and 95 million to 140 million unique TCR beta sequences obtained from roughly 180 million T cells. Class I and class II HLA loci were covered by the typing at four-digit resolution. In an earlier analysis of 500 to 650 of the donors, high-throughput TCR beta sequencing was used to judge whether each TCR beta V gene segment behaved as functional or pseudogenic. An early release that covered approximately 600 HLA-typed donors contained around 300 gigabases of sequencing data and tens of millions of unique TCR sequences. Because of strong linkage in the cohort, five DR-DQ haplotypes were treated as single units for association and clustering. The study profiled the T cell repertoires of fewer than 850 subjects by immunosequencing and related them to cytomegalovirus serostatus. In a later analysis, previously published TCR beta repertoires from more than 500 donors were re-analyzed and high-resolution HLA genotyping was added so that TCR occurrence patterns could be studied. Among over 350 genotyped donors of the cohort, an average of roughly 240,000 unique TCR beta nucleotide sequences were sequenced per donor, around a sixth of them non-productive. The study aimed to test whether signatures of past pathogen exposure could be identified by cataloging public T cell receptors. Donor age, sex, ethnicity and CMV serostatus were compiled alongside the repertoire data. High-throughput TCR immunosequencing, statistical association of individual TCRs with disease status, and machine learning were combined to predict cytomegalovirus infection status. All discovery cohort repertoires had been generated using a single sequencing platform. A later genetic analysis took genome-wide SNP genotypes for about 65% of the 666 donors and used that subset as a discovery cohort. The number of donors typed differed by locus, with roughly 620-640 for A, B, C, DRB1 and DQB1, roughly 550 for DQA1, 600 to 610 for DPA1, and 450 to 480 for DPB1. Among the roughly 380 genotyped donors, approximately 77% belonged to the genetic ancestry cluster associated with self-reported Caucasian donors. A separate validation cohort of approximately 130 different subjects was used in addition to the approximately 670-subject first cohort. Rather than drawing on any new phenotypic data, the later analysis identified candidate immune exposures from TCR beta sequences and the way those sequences occurred across donors.

The cohort comprised around 690 healthy bone marrow donors. At the time of sampling, all cohort members were nominally healthy, though unrecorded immune exposures were likely present. The donor was CMV seronegative and belonged to the group of roughly 330 seronegative cohort members. A peripheral blood sample was collected from each donor, and TCR beta sequencing was performed on peripheral blood mononuclear cells. The Qiagen DNeasy Blood Extraction Kit was used to extract genomic DNA from the blood cell samples. V is pared back by 0 bases and J by 6 bases, with 6 bases lying between the germline termini. The CDR3 starts with the cysteine, ends with the phenylalanine, and has 13 residues. The DNA shown is the 39-base CDR3, in frame from base 1. In the germline V gene, CDR1 corresponds to SGHAT and CDR2 to FQNNGV. Turning to this clone: Its antigen is unknown. It has no much larger one-base neighbor in the sample; base qualities were not kept.

Library generation was performed with the immunoSEQ multiplex PCR assay. For the multiplex PCR, a mixture combining 60 forward primers for TCR Vbeta segments and 13 reverse primers for TCR Jbeta segments was used. The CDR3 region of rearranged TCR beta genes was amplified from genomic DNA by a multiplex PCR assay. Amplified TCR beta libraries were sequenced as 87-base-pair reads on the Illumina HiSeq System. In the source study's methods: A later analysis tallied 75 million to 85 million unique TCR beta chains across the 666 repertoires, and some 10 million of those chains were shared by two or more donors. To remove PCR and sequencing errors, raw reads were error-corrected and collapsed into unique sequences using a nearest-neighbor algorithm that merged closely related sequences. CDR3 sequences were aligned to IMGT reference sequences to assign V, D and J gene segments. For a sequence to be retained, a match of at least six nucleotides to both a V gene segment and a J gene segment was required. A rearrangement counted as productive if the CDR3 had no stop codons and remained in frame with V and J, and every other rearrangement counted as non-productive. Following IMGT convention, CDR3 was defined as the stretch from the second conserved V-encoded cysteine to the conserved J-encoded phenylalanine. The earlier analysis of some 540 of the donors excluded any sequence lacking an unambiguous match to a single V gene segment. An earlier analysis of under 750 of the donors called V segments functional above 56.7% productive rearrangements and segregating when the between-donor standard deviation exceeded 5%. A statistical classification framework was built for diagnosing cytomegalovirus status from the catalog of TCR beta chain sequences. A later analysis assigned V and J genes by comparing TCR nucleotide sequences with IMGT/GENE-DB human TR gene sequences. A later analysis assigned CDR3 sequences and most-parsimonious VDJ recombination scenarios with the TCRdist pipeline. A later analysis defined each TCR beta chain by its CDR3 amino acid sequence plus V-gene family, and excluded reads lacking a unique V-gene family. In a later analysis, nearly 600 highly shared, low-generation-probability nucleotide sequences were removed to address suspected cross-contamination and a sequencing artifact. In a later analysis, a clonal expansion index was calculated for each public chain from normalized within-repertoire ranks of inferred template counts. In a later analysis, generation probabilities were computed with a VDJ recombination model fitted to out-of-frame rearrangements, and the resulting probabilities were checked against IGoR. In a later analysis, TCR-TCR, TCR-HLA and TCR-CMV co-occurrence was scored with hypergeometric tests, and a repertoire-size bias correction was applied to TCR pairs. In a later analysis, false discovery rates were estimated by permuting HLA or CMV assignments 20 times. In a later analysis, co-occurring TCRs were grouped using DBSCAN, and TCRdist sequence similarity was added for clustering within HLA-allele-positive subsets. Repertoires with fewer than 30,000 or more than 120,000 public chains, plus five repertoires with anomalous nucleotide sharing, were excluded from co-occurrence clustering. As stored in TCRdb, this immuneACCESS dataset retains in-frame rearrangements with V and J assigned. A fraction of the clones does not appear; measured against another copy, unresolved V genes explain less than half of the discrepancy, and the remainder lacks a known reason. Clone size and V and J calls were adopted from that table, with D and trimming inferred from the DNA. The sample table lists approximately 100,000 clones, around 81% of them with a count of one. The ten largest clones take up under 2.5% of the sample.

What the work shows at the level of the full study, not this receptor alone: Because counts were too low, seventeen rarely observed V segments, including chromosome 9 orphons, were left out of the earlier analysis of about 620 of the donors. Most CMV-associated TCR beta chains appeared to be HLA-restricted in a later analysis, and the HLA associations seemed to be driven largely by CMV exposure. A few of the identified cytomegalovirus-associated TCR beta chains were confirmed in vitro to be specific for cytomegalovirus antigens. Broadly in line with IMGT annotations, most TCR beta V segments showed up in productive rearrangements about 87% or about 30% of the time in an earlier analysis of roughly 590 of the donors. In both the original and validation cohorts, the classifier was reported to diagnose cytomegalovirus status with high specificity and sensitivity. Compared with the approximately 720-donor mean, donors in an Asian-associated ancestry cluster had fewer N-insertions in productive TCRs, according to a later genetic analysis. Correlated functional status among segregating V segments might be attributable to linkage disequilibrium, but an unknown experimental factor could not be ruled out. In this cohort, only TCR beta chains were sequenced, and detectable features were limited by the absence of alpha or paired-chain data. The authors suggested that the approach could potentially be generalized to other disease states and immunological phenotypes. A later analysis associated about 17,000 TCR beta sequences with specific HLA alleles at a false discovery rate of 0.05. The 87-base-pair reads could not distinguish some IMGT-functional V segments, including TRBV6-2 and TRBV6-3, so those segments were excluded. Several of the top co-occurrence clusters appeared to be linked to parvovirus B19, influenza, CMV and Epstein-Barr virus, according to a later analysis. Roughly uniform sequencing depth across donors was assumed in presence/absence analyses, although this assumption may not hold. In a later analysis, TCR association rates were found to vary across HLA loci, with the most associated TCRs seen for DRB1 alleles and the fewest for HLA-C alleles. A further reported finding was that TCR beta sequences accurately predicted the HLA-A and HLA-B alleles for most subjects in the first cohort. A later genetic analysis associated a missense DCLRE1C variant with V-gene and J-gene trimming of TCR beta chains, and an independent cohort replicated the association. The study listed 150 to 200 TCR beta chains as associated with cytomegalovirus. CMV serostatus was the only immune exposure information available for the cohort. In a later analysis, HLA-associated TCR beta chains showed more clonal expansion and lower generation probabilities than non-associated chains that were equally common. Across donors, most TCR sequences were observed very rarely, whereas some public TCRs were present in many individuals. HLA typing was unavailable for some donors at each locus, so association tests used only the typed subset. When HLA alleles, especially DR and DQ, strongly co-occurred, attributing TCR associations to individual alleles was difficult. A group of highly shared sequence variants was considered likely to be a technical artifact of the sequencing pipeline.

Sequenced input: PBMCs. This chain joins TRBV11-2 to TRBJ2-1, with the D gene not confidently named. This receptor was identified in a woman younger than 45 in good health and CMV-seronegative. This receptor carries the CDR3 CASSLESVNEQFF. Read as DNA, the sequence is TGTGCCAGCAGCTTAGAGAGTGTCAATGAGCAGTTCTTC. The entire variable domain, with the stretches around the CDR3 drawn from the reference TRBV11-2 and TRBJ2-1 proteins, is EAGVAQSPRYKIIEKRQSVAFWCNPISGHATLYWYQQILGQGPKLLIQFQNNGVVDDSQLPKDRFSAERLKGVDSTLKIQPAKLEDSAVYLCASSLESVNEQFFGPGTRLTVL.